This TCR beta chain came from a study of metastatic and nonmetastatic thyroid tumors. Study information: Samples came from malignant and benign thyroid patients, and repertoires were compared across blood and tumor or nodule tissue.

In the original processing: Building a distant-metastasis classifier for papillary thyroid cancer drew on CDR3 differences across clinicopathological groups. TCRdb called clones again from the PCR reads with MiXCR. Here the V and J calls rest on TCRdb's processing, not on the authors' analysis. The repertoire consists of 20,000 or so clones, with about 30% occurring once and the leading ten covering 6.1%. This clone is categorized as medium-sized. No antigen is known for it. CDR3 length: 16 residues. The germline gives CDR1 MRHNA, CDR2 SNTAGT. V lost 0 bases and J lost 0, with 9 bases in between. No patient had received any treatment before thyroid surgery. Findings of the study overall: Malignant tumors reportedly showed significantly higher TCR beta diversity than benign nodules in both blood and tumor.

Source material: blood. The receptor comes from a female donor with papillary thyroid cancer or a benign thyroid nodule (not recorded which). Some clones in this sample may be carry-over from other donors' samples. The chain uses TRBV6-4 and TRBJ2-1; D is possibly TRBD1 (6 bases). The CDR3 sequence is CASSDSGHDSYNEQFF. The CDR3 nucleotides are TGTGCCAGCAGTGACTCGGGACATGACTCCTACAATGAGCAGTTCTTC.